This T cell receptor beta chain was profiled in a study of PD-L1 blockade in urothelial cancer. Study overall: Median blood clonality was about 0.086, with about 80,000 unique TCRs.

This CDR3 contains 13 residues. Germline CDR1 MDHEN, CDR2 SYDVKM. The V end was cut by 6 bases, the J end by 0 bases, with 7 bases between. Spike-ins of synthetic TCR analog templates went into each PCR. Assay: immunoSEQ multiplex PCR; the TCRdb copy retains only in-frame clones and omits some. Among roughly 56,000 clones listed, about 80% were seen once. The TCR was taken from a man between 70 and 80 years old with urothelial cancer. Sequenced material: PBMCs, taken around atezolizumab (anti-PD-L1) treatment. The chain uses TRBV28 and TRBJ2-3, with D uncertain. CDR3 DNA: TGTGCCAGCAGGCCGACTAGCACAGATACGCAGTATTTT. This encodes CASRPTSTDTQYF.